The next 24 T cell receptor beta chains were all read from a single sample in a study of control samples from healthy donors and cancer patients. Clones were read by immunoSEQ multiplex PCR, and TCRdb kept only the in-frame ones, dropping some. This table holds roughly 83,000 clones, about four fifths found once. The specimen was blood. Source of these receptors: a woman in her fifties or sixties in good health.

The CDR3 region is CASRSISGYSYNEQFF. The CDR3 DNA reads as TGTGCCAGCAGAAGTATTAGCGGGTACTCCTACAATGAGCAGTTCTTC. V is TRBV27 and J is TRBJ2-1; the match to TRBD2 covers 7 bases. The germline CDR1 and CDR2 sequences are MNHEY and SMNVEV (reference sequence). Trimming removed 6 bases from V and 0 bases from J; junction bases left unmatched: 8. CDR3 length: 16 amino acids.

In DNA form, the CDR3 reads TGTGCCAGCGCTCCATCAGTGTCCTACGAGCAGTACTTC. Protein: CASAPSVSYEQYF. The chain combines TRBV5-5 with TRBJ2-7; no firm D call. CDR1 SGHKS and CDR2 YYEKEE come from the germline V gene (reference sequence). V shed 7 bases and J shed 1 base, with 12 bases lying between them. The length of the CDR3 is 13 residues.

The DNA of the CDR3 is TGTGCCAGCTCACCTGCAAGGGACAGGGGGTTTAATGAGCAGTTCTTC. As protein: CASSPARDRGFNEQFF. The chain is built from TRBV18 and TRBJ2-1, with 11 bases fitting TRBD1. Germline V CDR1 and CDR2: KGHSH, LQKENI. The junction had 8 bases not matched to a gene; V was cut back by 3 bases and J by 7 bases. CDR3 size: 16 residues.

The chain has TRBV6-5 and TRBJ1-1; D remains ambiguous. V lost 8 bases to trimming and J lost 4 bases, with 8 bases between them. CDR1 and CDR2 from the germline V gene are MNHEY and SVGAGI. This CDR3 spans 11 amino acids. CDR3 bases: TGTGCCAGCCGAGCGGGCACTGAAGCTTTCTTT. This codes for CASRAGTEAFF.

The rearrangement links TRBV14 to TRBJ2-7; weak D call: TRBD1 (6 bases). Trimming cost V 2 bases and J 7 bases, with 12 bases left between them. Germline V gene sequence: CDR1 SGHDN, CDR2 FVKESK. The CDR3 extends over 13 amino acids. This chain's CDR3 is CASSQYVGGEQYF. The CDR3 DNA follows: TGTGCCAGCAGCCAATATGTAGGGGGTGAGCAGTACTTC. The full variable domain, with the rest looked up from reference TRBV14 and TRBJ2-7, is EAGVTQFPSHSVIEKGQTVTLRCDPISGHDNLYWYRRVMGKEIKFLLHFVKESKQDESGMPNNRFLAERTGGTYSTLKVQPAELEDSGVYFCASSQYVGGEQYFGPGTRLTVT.

V is TRBV6-1 and J is TRBJ1-6, with 10 bases that match TRBD1. This CDR3 region has 15 residues. V shed 1 base, J shed 11 bases, and the junction held 5 bases outside the gene matches. In germline, CDR1 is MNHNS, CDR2 SASEGT. The CDR3 DNA is TGTGCCAGCAGTGAAGTGGGACAGGGGCTCACACCCCTCCACTTT. Translated, it gives CASSEVGQGLTPLHF.

The genes are TRBV5-1 and TRBJ2-1; possible D gene TRBD1, 5 bases. This CDR3 has 15 residues. Germline assignment: CDR1 SGHRS and CDR2 YFSETQ. V dropped 7 bases and J dropped 0 bases, with 14 bases sitting between them. The CDR3 nucleotides read TGCGCCAGCCAGAGACAGTTCAGCTCCTACAATGAGCAGTTCTTC. It yields the protein CASQRQFSSYNEQFF.

This clone has only one observation. This rearrangement joins TRBV6-6 to TRBJ1-1, with a tentative D call TRBD1 (5 bases). Germline V gives CDR1 MNHNY, CDR2 SVGAGI (reference sequence). The CDR3 is 16 amino acids. The ends were cut back, 8 bases at V and 1 base at J, with 20 bases in the middle. The CDR3, as DNA: TGTGCCAGCGTCGGGGGGTCGGGACCAAAGAACACTGAAGCTTTCTTT. The encoded protein is CASVGGSGPKNTEAFF.

The rearrangement uses TRBV2 and TRBJ1-2, with a tentative D call TRBD1 (5 bases). CDR3 size: 13 residues. Germline V CDR1 and CDR2: SNHLY, FYNNEI. Trimming removed 6 bases at V and 6 bases at J, with 14 bases between. CDR3 DNA sequence: TGTGCCAGCAGGGGAAGAATGGGGGATGGCTACACCTTC. It encodes CASRGRMGDGYTF.

CDR3 region: CASRDWDSPSTDTQYF. CDR3 DNA: TGTGCCAGTAGGGATTGGGACAGCCCTAGCACAGATACGCAGTATTTT. V and J are TRBV19 and TRBJ2-3, with 7 bases matching TRBD1. J lost 0 bases, V lost 6 bases, and 9 bases had no gene match. There are 16 residues in the CDR3. CDR1 is LNHDA and CDR2 is SQIVND in the germline V gene (reference sequence). Drawing the rest from reference TRBV19 and TRBJ2-3, the complete variable domain is DGGITQSPKYLFRKEGQNVTLSCEQNLNHDAMYWYRQDPGQGLRLIYYSQIVNDFQKGDIAEGYSVSREKKESFPLTVTSAQKNPTAFYLCASRDWDSPSTDTQYFGPGTRLTVL.

This sequence joins TRBV6-5 and TRBJ1-3; D is ambiguous. In germline, CDR1 is MNHEY, CDR2 SVGAGI. The CDR3 is 14 residues long. Deletions cut 4 bases from V and 2 bases from J, with 9 bases between. CDR3: CASSWAGAGNTIYF. In DNA form, the CDR3 reads TGTGCCAGCAGTTGGGCTGGGGCTGGAAACACCATATATTTT.

The chain joins TRBV6-5 to TRBJ1-1; a possible D gene is TRBD1 (5 bases). V was shortened by 4 bases and J by 5 bases, with 14 bases between the two germline ends. Looked up from germline, CDR1 is MNHEY and CDR2 is SVGAGI. The CDR3 totals 14 residues. The CDR3 nucleotides are TGTGCCAGCAGTTCCACGGGGGTAGGAACTGAAGCTTTCTTT. Translation: CASSSTGVGTEAFF.

This clone was detected a few times. V is TRBV6-1 and J is TRBJ2-2; the D is unclear. The CDR3 extends over 15 amino acids. Germline CDR1 and CDR2: MNHNS and SASEGT. V lost 0 bases and J 5 bases, leaving 10 bases between the germline ends. The CDR3 DNA sequence: TGTGCCAGCAGTGAAGCTCATCGGATAACCGGGGAGCTGTTTTTT. Protein: CASSEAHRITGELFF.

This chain uses TRBV11-2 with TRBJ2-7; D uncertain. Per the germline V gene, CDR1 is SGHAT and CDR2 is FQNNGV. The germline V and J ends were trimmed by 2 bases and 0 bases, with 14 bases remaining between them. The CDR3 length is 16 residues. The CDR3 loop reads CASSLFGPLSSYEQYF. The CDR3 DNA reads TGTGCCAGCAGCTTATTTGGGCCCCTAAGCTCCTACGAGCAGTACTTC.

The chain links TRBV6-5 to TRBJ2-7; 9 nucleotides line up with TRBD1. The CDR3 is 14 residues long. V shed 5 bases, J shed 6 bases, and the junction held 8 bases outside the gene matches. Germline CDR1 and CDR2: MNHEY and SVGAGI. This CDR3 is CASSPDRGPSEQYF. In DNA form, the CDR3 reads TGTGCCAGCAGTCCGGACAGGGGTCCTAGCGAGCAGTACTTC.

This clone came up once. V usage is TRBV27 and J usage is TRBJ2-3; D unresolved. Germline V gives CDR1 MNHEY, CDR2 SMNVEV (reference sequence). V lost 6 bases and J 0 bases, leaving 10 bases between the germline ends. CDR3 length: 14 residues. CDR3 amino acids: CASSARLSTDTQYF. CDR3 DNA: TGTGCCAGCAGCGCCAGACTGAGCACAGATACGCAGTATTTT.

In DNA form, the CDR3 reads TGTGCCAGCACCGCACTTGGACAGGGGGCGTCTGAAGCTTTCTTT. This codes for CASTALGQGASEAFF. The chain couples TRBV14 to TRBJ1-1; TRBD1 aligns across 11 bases. CDR1 is SGHDN and CDR2 is FVKESK in the germline V gene. This CDR3 has 15 amino acids. V shed 7 bases, J shed 6 bases, and the junction held 10 bases outside the gene matches.

The rearrangement joins TRBV6-1 to TRBJ2-7; D not resolved. V was shortened by 2 bases and J by 7 bases, with 6 bases between the two germline ends. CDR3 length equals 11 residues. Germline values: CDR1 MNHNS, CDR2 SASEGT. CDR3 protein: CASSERIEQYF. As DNA, the CDR3 is TGTGCCAGCAGTGAAAGGATTGAGCAGTACTTC.

A single count supports this clone. The chain employs TRBV24-1 and TRBJ2-1; D is perhaps TRBD2 (5 bases). V was pared by 3 bases and J by 0 bases, with 11 bases between. The CDR3 length is 16 residues. The germline V gene encodes CDR1 KGHDR and CDR2 SFDVKD. The CDR3 DNA reads TGTGCCACCAGTGATGTAAGCGGCAGCTCCTACAATGAGCAGTTCTTC. Protein product: CATSDVSGSSYNEQFF.

The V call is TRBV27, the J call TRBJ2-1; 8 nucleotides align to TRBD2. Trimming at V came to 4 bases and at J to 7 bases, leaving 6 bases not matched to a gene. The germline CDR1 and CDR2 sequences are MNHEY and SMNVEV (reference sequence). The CDR3 has 14 residues. The CDR3 loop is CASSSVGRGNEQFF. DNA of the CDR3: TGTGCCAGCAGTTCGGTCGGGAGGGGAAATGAGCAGTTCTTC.

J is TRBJ1-2 and V is TRBV5-1, with D possibly matching TRBD1 (6 bases). Germline CDR1 SGHRS, CDR2 YFSETQ. The CDR3 length is 13 residues. V was pared by 4 bases and J by 4 bases, with 11 bases between. In DNA form, the CDR3 reads TGCGCCAGCAGCCAGGGACAAAGCTATGGCTACACCTTC. It codes for CASSQGQSYGYTF.

The gene calls are TRBV28 and TRBJ2-5, with 9 bases fitting TRBD1. CDR1 is MDHEN, CDR2 SYDVKM, per germline. This CDR3 contains 18 residues. V trimming: 6 bases; J trimming: 2 bases; junction bases outside the gene matches: 16. CDR3 nucleotides: TGTGCCAGCAGCCTTGGTCCGGGACAGGGAAGGTATCAAGAGACCCAGTACTTC. It yields the protein CASSLGPGQGRYQETQYF.

V gene TRBV18 combines with J gene TRBJ2-2; D not resolved. Trimming removed 1 base at V and 1 base at J, with 7 bases between. The CDR3 covers 15 residues. The germline V gene has CDR1 KGHSH and CDR2 LQKENI. The CDR3 is CASSPLSRNTGELFF. The CDR3 region has the DNA TGTGCCAGCTCACCACTGAGCAGGAACACCGGGGAGCTGTTTTTT.

The V gene is TRBV5-1, the J gene TRBJ2-7; D may correspond to TRBD1 or TRBD2 (5 bases each). The CDR3 sequence is 15 residues long. Germline CDR1 and CDR2: SGHRS and YFSETQ. V shed 0 bases and J shed 2 bases, with 12 bases lying between them. The CDR3 here is CASSLAGTGTYEQYF. The CDR3 nucleotides are TGCGCCAGCAGCTTGGCGGGGACGGGCACCTACGAGCAGTACTTC.